These T cell receptor beta chains were read from a single sample in a study of blood T cell repertoires in COVID-19. Here immunoSEQ multiplex PCR was the method, and the copy in TCRdb shows in-frame clones only, minus some. This sample yields fewer than 100,000 clones, of which around 87% are seen a single time; roughly 15% belongs to the top ten. Source material: peripheral blood. The receptors were sampled from a human donor in a cohort sampled during active COVID-19. Each CDR3 is given with its conserved first and last residue. A D gene is named only where the DNA matches it firmly. Where a row states a size, it is once, few, many or the class of an expanded clone; other rows omit it.

>TRBV13|NA|TRBD1|TRBJ1-1
CASSLTQGATEAFF
TGTGCCAGCAGCTTAACCCAGGGGGCCACTGAAGCTTTCTTT
>TRBV19|NA|NA|TRBJ2-2
CASSIAGAGTDGELFF
TGTGCCAGTAGTATAGCGGGCGCGGGAACGGACGGGGAGCTGTTTTTT
>TRBV5-1|NA|TRBD2|TRBJ2-3
CASSPGTSGDTQYF
TGCGCCAGCAGCCCGGGGACTAGCGGGGATACGCAGTATTTT
>TRBV7-2|NA|NA|TRBJ1-5
CASSPAGNQPQHF
TGTGCCAGCAGCCCCGCGGGAAATCAGCCCCAGCATTTT
>TRBV11-2|NA|NA|TRBJ2-1
CASSPFGGPNYNEQFF
TGTGCCAGCAGCCCCTTCGGCGGCCCTAATTACAATGAGCAGTTCTTC
>TRBV5-1|NA|TRBD1|TRBJ1-6
CASSPGQGANYNSPLHF
TGCGCCAGCAGCCCGGGACAGGGGGCCAACTATAATTCACCCCTCCACTTT
>TRBV5-1|NA|TRBD2|TRBJ2-3
CASSTGTSGGRVTDTQYF
TGCGCCAGCAGCACCGGGACTAGCGGGGGCAGGGTCACAGATACGCAGTATTTT
>TRBV6-2/TRBV6-3|NA|TRBD2|TRBJ2-3
CASSDPGGGDTQYF
TGTGCCAGCAGCGACCCGGGAGGAGGAGATACGCAGTATTTT
>TRBV9|NA|NA|TRBJ2-3
CASSVALTRTDTQYF
TGTGCCAGCAGCGTAGCCCTGACACGCACAGATACGCAGTATTTT
>TRBV27|once|TRBD1|TRBJ2-7
CASSWGQGTYEQYF
TGTGCCAGCAGTTGGGGACAGGGTACCTACGAGCAGTACTTC
>TRBV11-2|few|TRBD1|TRBJ1-6
CASSLRRDRGNSPLHF
TGTGCCAGCAGCTTAAGACGGGACAGGGGTAATTCACCCCTCCACTTT
>TRBV30|NA|NA|TRBJ2-5
CAWSLGAETQYF
TGTGCCTGGAGCTTGGGGGCGGAGACCCAGTACTTC
>TRBV7-2|once|NA|TRBJ1-5
CASSSLGLLQPQHF
TGTGCCAGCAGCTCCCTCGGGTTGCTACAGCCCCAGCATTTT
>TRBV5-1|few|NA|TRBJ1-1
CASSSSRTGVTEAFF
TGCGCCAGCAGCTCTAGTCGTACAGGCGTGACTGAAGCTTTCTTT
>TRBV28|few|NA|TRBJ2-3
CASSSPIAAPSTDTQYF
TGTGCCAGCAGTTCGCCGATAGCGGCCCCTAGCACAGATACGCAGTATTTT
>TRBV5-1|NA|TRBD2|TRBJ2-5
CASSFGSGAAQETQYF
TGCGCCAGCAGTTTCGGTAGCGGGGCCGCTCAAGAGACCCAGTACTTC
>TRBV9|NA|NA|TRBJ2-3
CASSVEPKGGRGTDTQYF
TGTGCCAGCAGCGTAGAGCCTAAAGGGGGAAGAGGCACAGATACGCAGTATTTT
>TRBV19|once|NA|TRBJ1-6
CASLEGGLNSPLHF
TGTGCCAGTCTCGAGGGTGGCCTGAATTCACCCCTCCACTTT
>TRBV5-8|NA|NA|TRBJ1-1
CASSLGGGFANTEAFF
TGTGCCAGCAGCTTGGGGGGAGGATTCGCAAACACTGAAGCTTTCTTT
>TRBV7-8|once|TRBD2|TRBJ2-7
CASSLRGGPEEQYF
TGTGCCAGCAGCTTAAGGGGAGGGCCGGAGGAGCAGTACTTC
>TRBV4-1|NA|NA|TRBJ1-1
CASSQDLAPTEAFF
TGCGCCAGCAGCCAAGATCTGGCCCCCACTGAAGCTTTCTTT
>TRBV11-2|NA|NA|TRBJ2-7
CASRQYREQYF
TGTGCCAGCCGACAGTACCGCGAGCAGTACTTC
>TRBV4-1|NA|TRBD2|TRBJ2-7
CASSPDPGLAVYEQYF
TGCGCCAGCAGTCCAGATCCGGGACTAGCGGTCTACGAGCAGTACTTC
>TRBV5-1|NA|NA|TRBJ1-2
CASSRDGNGYTF
TGCGCCAGCAGTCGGGATGGCAATGGCTACACCTTC
>TRBV14|NA|TRBD1|TRBJ1-6
CASSQDGQVRYF
TGTGCCAGCAGCCAAGACGGACAGGTTAGATACTTT
>TRBV6-5|NA|NA|TRBJ1-5
CASSYSGRGNQPQHF
TGTGCCAGCAGTTACTCGGGGCGCGGCAATCAGCCCCAGCATTTT
>TRBV27|NA|TRBD2|TRBJ2-1
CASSATAGAYNEQFF
TGTGCCAGCAGTGCCACGGCGGGAGCCTACAATGAGCAGTTCTTC
>TRBV4-3|NA|TRBD1|TRBJ1-2
CASSRGTGGSDYGYTF
TGCGCCAGCAGCCGCGGGACAGGGGGTTCGGACTATGGCTACACCTTC
>TRBV11-2|NA|TRBD2|TRBJ2-3
CASSPPGSGGNTDTQYF
TGTGCCAGCAGCCCACCAGGGAGCGGGGGGAACACAGATACGCAGTATTTT
>TRBV5-1|NA|TRBD2|TRBJ2-5
CASSLVSKRGETQYF
TGCGCCAGCAGCTTGGTCTCAAAGCGGGGAGAGACCCAGTACTTC
>TRBV7-3|NA|NA|TRBJ2-1
CASSLRGGTGGSSYNEQFF
TGTGCCAGCAGCTTAAGGGGCGGGACCGGCGGAAGCTCCTACAATGAGCAGTTCTTC